This T cell receptor (beta chain) was profiled in a study of T cell repertoires in cytomegalovirus infection. For the study at large: Both recently identified HLA-C-restricted and well-studied HLA-B-restricted CMV epitopes were used in the study. Based on public TCR beta signatures, there were indications of CMV infection and of a matching HLA type.

This CDR3 region has 15 residues. The V end was cut by 4 bases, the J end by 4 bases, with 13 bases between. CDR1 and CDR2 (germline): MNHNY, SVGAGI (reference sequence). A single record per CDR3 protein comes from TCRdb applying MiXCR to the reads. Found here are some 800,000 distinct CDR3 sequences, almost 30% of them singletons; the top ten hold around 12%. The study, taken as a whole, reports: Cumulated frequencies of public TCR beta families served to identify carriers of CMV plus the relevant HLA. Ex vivo responses were dominated by HLA-C-restricted CMV-specific TCR beta clonotypes.

As regards this clonotype: The antigen is undetermined.

V usage is TRBV6-6 and J usage is TRBJ2-2, with D uncertain. The sequencing used cultured CD8+ T cells from PBMCs, collected from culture after CMV antigen stimulation. The receptor was isolated from a human donor in good health (CMV status not recorded). Some clones in this sample may be carry-over from other donors' samples. The CDR3 coding sequence is TGTGCCAGCAGTTTCAAGATCCTTAGCACCGGGGAGCTGTTTTTT. Translating it yields CASSFKILSTGELFF.